This T cell receptor beta chain was retrieved from a study of CD8+CD57+ T cells in acquired aplastic anemia. Study context: Sorting CD4+ and CD8+ cells gave DNA averaging about 3.3 ug.

Comment on this clonotype: What it binds is unknown.

Genomic DNA acted as the template from which TCR beta VDJ combination and CDR3 sequence profiling were carried out. MiXCR was run by TCRdb on the reads, yielding one entry per CDR3 protein. This sample has under 250,000 distinct CDR3 sequences; more than 45% occur once, and the top ten carry 7.8%. Sequenced patients had shown CD8+CD57+ cell expansion by flow cytometry. Overall study findings and caveats: Patients and controls shared under 35 CD8+ CDR3 sequences, which appeared highly expressed in patients and within their immunodominant clones. Simpson's diversity of CD8+ cells was not significantly different in patients compared with controls.

Germline CDR1 reads DFQATT; CDR2 reads SNEGSKA (reference sequence). V lost 6 bases to trimming and J lost 3 bases; unmatched junction nucleotides: 9. This CDR3 has 15 amino acids. The clonotype comes from a human donor with aplastic anemia. Sequenced input: sorted CD4+, CD8+, or CD8+CD57+ T cells (not recorded which) from PBMCs. The chain has TRBV20-1 and TRBJ2-3, with 10 bases identical to TRBD2. This CDR3 is CSAPVLAGRTDTQYF. DNA for the CDR3: TGCAGTGCCCCCGTACTAGCGGGGAGGACAGATACGCAGTATTTT.